These 3 T cell receptor beta chains came from one sample sequenced in a study of identical twins. A single record per CDR3 protein comes from TCRdb applying MiXCR to the 5' RACE reads. The data contain around 490,000 distinct CDR3 sequences, over 11% of them singletons. The sample was also linked to a second study, of yellow fever vaccine responses in identical twins.

Sequencing input: CD4+ T cells sorted from blood. Source of these receptors: a woman between 18 and 29 years old in good health.

This clonotype came up a few times. V gene TRBV18 combines with J gene TRBJ2-5, with no clear D. CDR3 size: 11 residues. Trimming cost V 8 bases and J 4 bases, with 8 bases left between them. Germline V lookup: CDR1 KGHSH, CDR2 LQKENI. CDR3 sequence (DNA): TGTGCCAGCGCCTCGGTAGAGACCCAGTACTTC. This codes for CASASVETQYF. The whole variable domain, filled in from reference TRBV18 and TRBJ2-5, reads NAGVMQNPRHLVRRRGQEARLRCSPMKGHSHVYWYRQLPEEGLKFMVYLQKENIIDESGMPKERFSAEFPKEGPSILRIQQVVRGDSAAYFCASASVETQYFGPGTRLLVL.

This clonotype has a handful of counts. The V call is TRBV7-9, the J call TRBJ1-5, with D possibly TRBD1 on 5 matching bases. The germline V gene encodes CDR1 SEHNR and CDR2 FQNEAQ (reference sequence). Trimming removed 7 bases at V and 7 bases at J, with 17 bases between. CDR3 size: 14 residues. CDR3 in amino acids: CASTFPEGHQPQHF. In DNA, the CDR3 is TGTGCCAGCACCTTTCCAGAGGGGCACCAGCCCCAGCATTTT.

V usage is TRBV3-1 and J usage is TRBJ2-3, with D possibly TRBD2 on 7 matching bases. Germline V CDR1 and CDR2: LGHDT, YNNKEL (reference sequence). The length of the CDR3 is 16 residues. The V and J ends lost 3 bases and 4 bases respectively, with 17 bases between them. CDR3 sequence reads: CASSHPRGAGPDTQYF. The CDR3 nucleotides read TGTGCCAGCAGCCACCCCCGGGGGGCGGGGCCAGATACGCAGTATTTT.